These 20 T cell receptor beta chains came from one sample sequenced in a study of cytomegalovirus exposure and HLA in healthy donors. Both 60 Vbeta primers and 13 Jbeta primers went into the PCR. Assay used: immunoSEQ multiplex PCR; TCRdb lists only in-frame clones, some missing. Seen here are about 140,000 clones, about 80% observed once, and the top ten hold 4% to 5%. Sequencing was done on a sample of PBMCs. These receptor sequences come from a man aged 35 to 55 in good health and CMV-seropositive.

The chain carries TRBV14 and TRBJ2-5; 8 nucleotides align to TRBD1. The J segment lost 7 bases and the V segment lost 2 bases, leaving 9 bases of the junction unmatched. The germline CDR1 and CDR2 sequences are SGHDN and FVKESK. This CDR3 is built from 15 residues. This CDR3 is CASSQSQGVPGTQYF. The CDR3 region has the DNA TGTGCCAGCAGCCAATCACAGGGGGTTCCGGGGACCCAGTACTTC.

This clone has only a few counts. The chain links TRBV5-6 to TRBJ1-1; D call uncertain. In germline, CDR1 is SGHDT, CDR2 YYEEEE. With 1 base removed from V and 7 bases from J, the gap between germline ends came to 5 bases. This CDR3 has 11 amino acids. In nucleotides, the CDR3 is TGTGCCAGCAGCTTGTCAGTTGAAGCTTTCTTT. This translates into CASSLSVEAFF.

This clone was picked up a small number of times. The rearrangement links TRBV29-1 to TRBJ2-1; 11 bases match TRBD2. Per germline, CDR1 SQVTM and CDR2 ANQGSEA. This CDR3 contains 18 residues. The V gene end was trimmed by 4 bases and the J gene end by 1 base; junction bases not matched to a gene: 12. CDR3 DNA: TGCAGCGTTGGCAAGCCGGGACTAGCGGTTCCTTCCTACAATGAGCAGTTCTTC. Translated: CSVGKPGLAVPSYNEQFF.

V usage is TRBV5-6 and J usage is TRBJ2-5; D not certain. Germline V CDR1 and CDR2: SGHDT, YYEEEE. V was clipped by 4 bases and J by 0 bases, with 13 bases between them. The CDR3 totals 15 residues. CDR3: CASSAVGAYQETQYF. The CDR3 region has the DNA TGTGCCAGCAGCGCGGTAGGAGCGTACCAAGAGACCCAGTACTTC.

V is TRBV30 and J is TRBJ2-1; 10 bases match TRBD2. V was pared by 3 bases and J by 4 bases, with 3 bases of the junction left unmatched. The CDR3 is 14 amino acids. Looked up from germline, CDR1 is GTSNPN and CDR2 is SVGIG (reference sequence). The CDR3 sequence is CAWSLAGAYNEQFF. The CDR3 DNA reads as TGTGCCTGGAGCCTAGCGGGGGCTTACAATGAGCAGTTCTTC.

This clone showed up just once. V is TRBV7-3 and J is TRBJ2-1; 10 bases are a match to TRBD1. Germline loops: CDR1 SGHTA, CDR2 FQGTGA. V lost 1 base and J lost 7; bases outside the gene matches: 7. The CDR3 runs 16 residues. The DNA of the CDR3 is TGTGCCAGCAGCTTAAACCCGGGACAGGGGTATAATGAGCAGTTCTTC. Encoded protein: CASSLNPGQGYNEQFF. Together with reference TRBV7-3 and TRBJ2-1, the CDR3 gives the full variable domain: GAGVSQTPSNKVTEKGKYVELRCDPISGHTALYWYRQSLGQGPEFLIYFQGTGAADDSGLPNDRFFAVRPEGSVSTLKIQRTERGDSAVYLCASSLNPGQGYNEQFFGPGTRLTVL.

The V gene is TRBV16, the J gene TRBJ2-5; D gene unclear. The CDR3 loop spans 15 amino acids. CDR1 and CDR2 from the germline V gene are KGHSY and FQNENV. Trimming shortened V by 0 bases and J by 1 base, and 9 bases separated the two germline ends. The CDR3 region has the DNA TGTGCCAGCAGCCAATCTTTCAACACCCAAGAGACCCAGTACTTC. Translated, it gives CASSQSFNTQETQYF.

The genes are TRBV5-1 and TRBJ2-1; TRBD2 aligns across 13 bases. Germline CDR1 SGHRS, CDR2 YFSETQ. The CDR3 length is 18 residues. With 1 base clipped from V and 5 bases from J, the junction kept 9 bases outside the gene matches. The CDR3 protein is CASSLTSGRASSNNEQFF. The CDR3 nucleotides read TGCGCCAGCAGCTTGACTAGCGGGAGGGCCAGTTCAAACAATGAGCAGTTCTTC.

The rearrangement joins TRBV7-8 to TRBJ2-1, with 8 nucleotides matching TRBD2. CDR1 is SGHVS, CDR2 FQNEAQ, per germline. The V and J ends lost 2 bases and 4 bases, in that order; junction bases with no gene match: 4. The CDR3 has 15 amino acids. The CDR3 coding sequence is TGTGCCAGCAGCTTAATGGGACTAGGATACAATGAGCAGTTCTTC. As protein: CASSLMGLGYNEQFF. Full variable domain (missing parts from reference TRBV7-8 and TRBJ2-1): GAGVSQSPRYKVAKRGQDVALRCDPISGHVSLFWYQQALGQGPEFLTYFQNEAQLDKSGLPSDRFFAERPEGSVSTLKIQRTQQEDSAVYLCASSLMGLGYNEQFFGPGTRLTVL.

This clone was seen only a few times. In DNA form, the CDR3 reads TGTGCCAGCAGTGGCGATAGCCTGGCCGGCGAGCAGTACTTC. Residues: CASSGDSLAGEQYF. The chain links TRBV6-6 to TRBJ2-7; D not certain. V was cut by 5 bases and J by 6 bases, with 17 bases left in between. Germline V CDR1 and CDR2: MNHNY, SVGAGI (reference sequence). The length of the CDR3 is 14 residues.

The chain recombines TRBV9 with TRBJ2-3; D ambiguous. This CDR3 comprises 14 residues. The germline V and J ends were trimmed by 3 bases and 5 bases, with 13 bases remaining between them. Germline-derived CDR1 and CDR2 are SGDLS and YYNGEE. This CDR3 is CASSAPSSIDTQYF. CDR3 nucleotides: TGTGCCAGCAGCGCTCCCTCGAGTATAGATACGCAGTATTTT. Combining the CDR3 with reference TRBV9 and TRBJ2-3 gives the whole variable domain DSGVTQTPKHLITATGQRVTLRCSPRSGDLSVYWYQQSLDQGLQFLIQYYNGEERAKGNILERFSAQQFPDLHSELNLSSLELGDSALYFCASSAPSSIDTQYFGPGTRLTVL.

CDR3 sequence: CASSKEQSNYGYTF. CDR3 bases: TGTGCCAGCAGTAAGGAACAGTCTAACTATGGCTACACCTTC. The rearrangement links TRBV2 to TRBJ1-2; no clear D. CDR3 length: 14 amino acids. The germline V and J ends were trimmed by 5 bases and 0 bases, with 10 bases remaining between them. CDR1 is SNHLY, CDR2 FYNNEI, per germline. The full variable domain, rest sourced from reference TRBV2 and TRBJ1-2, is EPEVTQTPSHQVTQMGQEVILRCVPISNHLYFYWYRQILGQKVEFLVSFYNNEISEKSEIFDDQFSVERPDGSNFTLKIRSTKLEDSAMYFCASSKEQSNYGYTFGSGTRLTVV.

With regard to this clone: Different DNA sequences within this sample yield the same CDR3. The chain recombines TRBV7-2 with TRBJ2-7, with D perhaps matching TRBD2 (5 bases). Between the trimmed V and J ends, which lost 5 bases and 5 bases, there was a span of 10 bases. This CDR3 is 12 amino acids long. Germline V CDR1 and CDR2: SGHTA, FQGNSA. The CDR3 is CASSPQRNEQYF. The DNA for the CDR3 is TGTGCCAGCAGCCCCCAGCGGAACGAGCAGTACTTC. The entire variable domain, with the rest obtained from reference TRBV7-2 and TRBJ2-7, is as follows: GAGVSQSPSNKVTEKGKDVELRCDPISGHTALYWYRQSLGQGLEFLIYFQGNSAPDKSGLPSDRFSAERTGGSVSTLTIQRTQQEDSAVYLCASSPQRNEQYFGPGTRLTVT.

The chain has TRBV6-5 and TRBJ1-3, with D unclear. CDR1 is MNHEY, CDR2 SVGAGI, per germline. V lost 5 bases to trimming and J lost 4 bases, with 12 bases between them. CDR3 length: 14 residues. The CDR3 spells CASSSGETGNTIYF. Written as DNA, the CDR3 is TGTGCCAGCAGTAGCGGGGAGACGGGAAACACCATATATTTT.

This chain links TRBV6-5 with TRBJ2-7, with TRBD2 matching 10 bases. CDR1 and CDR2 from the germline V gene are MNHEY and SVGAGI. V trimming: 7 bases; J trimming: 2 bases; junction bases outside the gene matches: 5. The CDR3 is 14 amino acids. CDR3 loop: CASKPGLAPYEQYF. CDR3 in DNA: TGTGCCAGCAAACCGGGACTAGCGCCCTACGAGCAGTACTTC.

V usage is TRBV9 and J usage is TRBJ2-5; TRBD2 aligns across 8 bases. Germline V gene data show CDR1 as SGDLS and CDR2 as YYNGEE. The CDR3 totals 15 residues. Trimming removed 0 bases from V and 6 bases from J; junction bases left unmatched: 7. In DNA form, the CDR3 reads TGTGCCAGCAGCGTAGATGGACTAGCTAGCAAGACCCAGTACTTC. The encoded protein is CASSVDGLASKTQYF.

The CDR3 region is CATSREPTGYEQYF. The CDR3 DNA is TGTGCCACCAGCAGGGAACCGACAGGTTACGAGCAGTACTTC. The chain has TRBV15 and TRBJ2-7; D perhaps matches TRBD1 (6 bases). With 3 bases removed from V and 4 bases from J, the gap between germline ends came to 13 bases. In germline, CDR1 is LNHNV, CDR2 YYDKDF (reference sequence). CDR3 length: 14 amino acids.

The rearrangement joins TRBV6-5 to TRBJ1-3; D not certain. The CDR3 has 14 amino acids. V lost 2 bases to trimming and J lost 0 bases, with 5 bases between them. Germline loops: CDR1 MNHEY, CDR2 SVGAGI. The CDR3 region has the DNA TGTGCCAGCAGTTACGACTCCTCTGGAAACACCATATATTTT. Protein sequence: CASSYDSSGNTIYF.

The J gene is TRBJ2-1, the V gene TRBV5-1; tentatively, D is TRBD2 (6 bases). Trimming pared 2 bases from V and 0 bases from J, leaving 12 bases between. CDR1 SGHRS and CDR2 YFSETQ come from the germline V gene. The CDR3 covers 16 residues. CDR3 amino acids: CASSFSAGTSYNEQFF. The CDR3 coding sequence is TGCGCCAGCAGCTTTTCGGCGGGGACCTCCTACAATGAGCAGTTCTTC.

This clone came up a few times. The chain recombines TRBV7-2 with TRBJ2-1; 9 positions match TRBD2. The ends lost 2 bases at V and 4 bases at J; junction bases unmatched: 6. The CDR3 runs to 16 residues. The germline V gene encodes CDR1 SGHTA and CDR2 FQGNSA. This CDR3 is CASSLLFAGGYNEQFF. Here the CDR3 DNA reads TGTGCCAGCAGCTTATTGTTCGCGGGAGGGTACAATGAGCAGTTCTTC.